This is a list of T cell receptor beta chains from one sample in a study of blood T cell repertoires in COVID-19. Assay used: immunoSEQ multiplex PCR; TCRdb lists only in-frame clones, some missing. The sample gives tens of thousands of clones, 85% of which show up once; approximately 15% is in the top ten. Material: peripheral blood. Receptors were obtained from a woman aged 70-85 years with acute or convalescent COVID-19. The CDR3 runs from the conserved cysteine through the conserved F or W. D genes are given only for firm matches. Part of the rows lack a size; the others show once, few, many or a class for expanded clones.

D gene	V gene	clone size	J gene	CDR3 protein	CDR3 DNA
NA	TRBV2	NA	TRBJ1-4	CASSGVTNEKLFF	TGTGCCAGCTCAGGGGTAACTAATGAAAAACTGTTTTTT
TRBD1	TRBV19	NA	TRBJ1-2	CASSIGRGSQNYGYTF	TGTGCCAGTAGTATAGGCAGGGGGTCCCAAAACTATGGCTACACCTTC
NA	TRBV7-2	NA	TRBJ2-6	CASSFPLLSGANVLTF	TGTGCCAGCAGCTTTCCACTGCTCTCTGGGGCCAACGTCCTGACTTTC
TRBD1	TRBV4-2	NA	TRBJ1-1	CASSQDPPPLTGGTEAFF	TGTGCCAGCAGCCAAGATCCTCCACCTCTGACAGGGGGCACTGAAGCTTTCTTT
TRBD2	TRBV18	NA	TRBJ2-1	CASSSAGLRNEQFF	TGTGCCAGCTCTTCAGCGGGATTAAGGAATGAGCAGTTCTTC
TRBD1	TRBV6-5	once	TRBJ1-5	CASSPDRGKDQPQHF	TGTGCCAGCAGCCCGGACAGGGGAAAGGATCAGCCCCAGCATTTT
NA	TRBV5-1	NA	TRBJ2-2	CASSPQGTLGTGELFF	TGCGCCAGCAGCCCCCAGGGGACATTGGGCACCGGGGAGCTGTTTTTT
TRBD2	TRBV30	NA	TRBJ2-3	CAWSQLPRLAGDTDTQYF	TGTGCCTGGAGTCAACTCCCTAGACTAGCGGGGGACACAGATACGCAGTATTTT
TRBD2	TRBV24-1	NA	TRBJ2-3	CATSDGLAARDTQYF	TGTGCCACCAGTGACGGACTAGCGGCCCGGGATACGCAGTATTTT
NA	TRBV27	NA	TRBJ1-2	CASSDLIPGDGYTF	TGTGCCAGCAGTGACCTAATTCCCGGAGATGGCTACACCTTC
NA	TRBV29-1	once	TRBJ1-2	CSVNTQGLGYTF	TGCAGCGTCAACACCCAGGGTCTTGGCTACACCTTC
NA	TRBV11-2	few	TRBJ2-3	CASSYGKFGHSATQYF	TGTGCCAGCAGCTACGGAAAGTTCGGACACTCAGCTACGCAGTATTTT
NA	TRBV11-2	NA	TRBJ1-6	CASSLPVQGNSPLHF	TGTGCCAGCAGCCTCCCGGTACAGGGTAATTCACCCCTCCACTTT
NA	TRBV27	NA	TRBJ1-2	CASSSGAYGYTF	TGTGCCAGCAGTTCAGGGGCCTATGGCTACACCTTC
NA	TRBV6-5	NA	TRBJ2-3	CASRETGRTDTQYF	TGTGCCAGCAGGGAGACAGGCCGCACAGATACGCAGTATTTT
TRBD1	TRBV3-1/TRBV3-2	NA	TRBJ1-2	CASSQEGQGAWGYTF	TGTGCCAGCAGCCAAGAGGGACAGGGGGCCTGGGGCTACACCTTC
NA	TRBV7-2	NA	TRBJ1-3	CASSSPPSGNTIYF	TGTGCCAGCAGCTCCCCTCCCTCTGGAAACACCATATATTTT
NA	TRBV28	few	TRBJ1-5	CASHIPGRGNQPQHF	TGTGCCAGCCACATCCCCGGAAGGGGGAATCAGCCCCAGCATTTT
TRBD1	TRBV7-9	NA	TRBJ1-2	CASSLVGQVANYGYTF	TGTGCCAGCAGCTTAGTAGGACAGGTAGCTAACTATGGCTACACCTTC
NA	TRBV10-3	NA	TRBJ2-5	CAIRAGQQETQYF	TGTGCCATCCGGGCGGGTCAGCAAGAGACCCAGTACTTC
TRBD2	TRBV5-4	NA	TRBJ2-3	CASSLSRGSGSPDTQYF	TGTGCCAGCAGCTTGTCACGCGGTAGCGGGAGCCCAGATACGCAGTATTTT
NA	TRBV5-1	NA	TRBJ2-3	CASSSRTDSTDTQYF	TGCGCCAGCAGCTCCCGGACAGATAGCACAGATACGCAGTATTTT
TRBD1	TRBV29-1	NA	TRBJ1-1	CSVEGWFGDRDLNTEAFF	TGCAGCGTTGAAGGGTGGTTTGGGGACAGGGATTTGAACACTGAAGCTTTCTTT
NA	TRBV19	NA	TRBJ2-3	CASGGDTQYF	TGTGCCAGTGGAGGGGATACGCAGTATTTT
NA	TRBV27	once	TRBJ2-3	CASSFWPAAQYF	TGTGCCAGCAGTTTTTGGCCCGCGGCGCAGTATTTT